This is a list of T cell receptor beta chains from one sample in a study of blood T cell repertoires in COVID-19. Method: immunoSEQ multiplex PCR; TCRdb's copy keeps in-frame clones and lacks some. The table records hundreds of thousands of clones, roughly 89% of them present only once. The sample taken for sequencing was PBMCs or T cells enriched from blood (not recorded which). Source of these receptors: a man between 60 and 70 years old who had recovered from COVID-19. Each CDR3 is given with its conserved first and last residue. Each record gives: CDR3 length, J gene, V gene, D gene, clone size, CDR3 DNA, CDR3 protein. D genes are given only for firm matches. Some rows have no size entry. The others give once, few or many, or a class for an expanded clone.

17,TRBJ2-2,TRBV18,NA,NA,TGTGCCAGCTCACCTTCGACAGGCCGCTCGAACACCGGGGAGCTGTTTTTT,CASSPSTGRSNTGELFF
13,TRBJ2-1,TRBV30,TRBD2,NA,TGTGCCTGGAAACGGGGGGGGTACAATGAGCAGTTCTTC,CAWKRGGYNEQFF
15,TRBJ2-2,TRBV5-1,NA,NA,TGCGCCAGCAGCTTGGTGCAGGGGGGCCCCGGGGAGCTGTTTTTT,CASSLVQGGPGELFF
15,TRBJ1-1,TRBV6-5,NA,once,TGTGCCAGCAGCCCAACGGACAGTCAGAACACTGAAGCTTTCTTT,CASSPTDSQNTEAFF
14,TRBJ2-7,TRBV29-1,TRBD1,NA,TGCAGCTGTTACATCGGGACAGGTCCCTACGAGCAGTACTTC,CSCYIGTGPYEQYF
17,TRBJ2-1,TRBV5-1,TRBD1,NA,TGCGCCAGCAGCTCTCCTCGACAGGGGGGTGACTACAATGAGCAGTTCTTC,CASSSPRQGGDYNEQFF
16,TRBJ2-7,TRBV7-9,TRBD1,NA,TGTGCCAGCAGCTTAACCGGGACAGGGGCTCCTGGCGAGCAGTACTTC,CASSLTGTGAPGEQYF
14,TRBJ2-7,TRBV15,NA,NA,TGTGCCACCAGCAGAAGGACAGTGATCTACGAGCAGTACTTC,CATSRRTVIYEQYF
15,TRBJ1-5,TRBV19,NA,NA,TGTGCCAGTAGTATGGGAGGGGTATTCGATCAGCCCCAGCATTTT,CASSMGGVFDQPQHF
13,TRBJ1-4,TRBV20-1,NA,NA,TGCAGTGCTAGTGCGGGGGTCACTGAAAAACTGTTTTTT,CSASAGVTEKLFF
15,TRBJ1-5,TRBV27,NA,once,TGTGCCAGCAGTTTAGGGACACGGACCAATCAGCCCCAGCATTTT,CASSLGTRTNQPQHF
17,TRBJ2-3,TRBV4-1,TRBD2,NA,TGCGCCAGCAGCCAACGCTCTAGCGGACAAAACACAGATACGCAGTATTTT,CASSQRSSGQNTDTQYF
15,TRBJ2-7,TRBV5-1,NA,NA,TGCGCCAGCAGCGCCTTGGAGGATCCTGAACACGAGCAGTACTTC,CASSALEDPEHEQYF
14,TRBJ1-5,TRBV18,NA,NA,TGTGCCAGCTCAAAACAGGATAGCAATCAGCCCCAGCATTTT,CASSKQDSNQPQHF
12,TRBJ1-1,TRBV6-5,NA,NA,TGTGCCAGCACCACAGGGAGGGCTGAAGCTTTCTTT,CASTTGRAEAFF
13,TRBJ1-2,TRBV18,TRBD1,NA,TGTGCCAGCTCACCCTGGACAGGGTATGGCTACACCTTC,CASSPWTGYGYTF
16,TRBJ1-6,TRBV7-8,NA,NA,TGTGCCAGCAGACCACCTTCCGGACAGTATAATTCACCCCTCCACTTT,CASRPPSGQYNSPLHF
15,TRBJ2-3,TRBV5-4,NA,once,TGTGCCAGCAGCCTTCGGGGAGGTAGCACAGATACGCAGTATTTT,CASSLRGGSTDTQYF
14,TRBJ2-7,TRBV5-1,NA,NA,TGCGCCAGCAGAACCCAATTGACAGCCTACGAGCAGTACTTC,CASRTQLTAYEQYF
14,TRBJ1-1,TRBV6-6,NA,NA,TGTGCCAGCAGTCCCGAAACTTCGAACACTGAAGCTTTCTTT,CASSPETSNTEAFF
12,TRBJ2-2,TRBV28,TRBD2,NA,TGTGCCAGTCGGGGGGAGGCCGGGGAGCTGTTTTTT,CASRGEAGELFF
13,TRBJ1-6,TRBV3-1/TRBV3-2,NA,NA,TGTGCCAGCAGCCAAGCTTTGGGCGCACCCCTCCACTTT,CASSQALGAPLHF
13,TRBJ2-3,TRBV28,NA,NA,TGTGCCAGCAGCCCCGTGGCCACAGATACGCAGTATTTT,CASSPVATDTQYF
16,TRBJ1-2,TRBV30,NA,NA,TGTGCCTGGACCGCCTACTTGGACAGAATTAACTATGGCTACACCTTC,CAWTAYLDRINYGYTF
15,TRBJ2-5,TRBV3-1/TRBV3-2,TRBD1,NA,TGTGCCAGCAGCCCTGGGACAGGTAAACAAGAGACCCAGTACTTC,CASSPGTGKQETQYF
16,TRBJ2-2,TRBV7-3,TRBD2,few,TGTGCCAGCAGCTCAACTAGCGGGAGTTACACCGGGGAGCTGTTTTTT,CASSSTSGSYTGELFF
19,TRBJ1-6,TRBV4-3,TRBD1,NA,TGCGCCAGCAGCCAAGTCCTTCTGGACAGGGGATTTTATAATTCACCCCTCCACTTT,CASSQVLLDRGFYNSPLHF
19,TRBJ2-2,TRBV7-9,TRBD2,NA,TGTGCCAGCAGCTCGACCCCCGGTAGCGGGAGGCTGAACACCGGGGAGCTGTTTTTT,CASSSTPGSGRLNTGELFF
16,TRBJ1-5,TRBV19,NA,NA,TGTGCCAGTAGTAATTTTGAGGGTAATTACGGTCAGCCCCAGCATTTT,CASSNFEGNYGQPQHF
15,TRBJ1-6,TRBV25-1,TRBD1,NA,TGTGCCAGCAGTTCCCCGGGGACAGGGGAGTCACCCCTCCACTTT,CASSSPGTGESPLHF
14,TRBJ1-3,TRBV19,NA,NA,TGTGCCAGCTCGGGACAAAGCTCTGGAAACACCATATATTTT,CASSGQSSGNTIYF
14,TRBJ2-7,TRBV5-1,TRBD1,few,TGCGCCAGCAGCTCTAGACAGGGGGCCTACGAGCAGTACTTC,CASSSRQGAYEQYF
15,TRBJ2-7,TRBV5-1,NA,NA,TGCGCCAGCAGCTTGGCCAGTCAGGGGCTAAGGGAGCAGTACTTC,CASSLASQGLREQYF
12,TRBJ2-7,TRBV29-1,NA,NA,TGCAGCGTTGAAGACCGGTCCTACGAGCAGTACTTC,CSVEDRSYEQYF
16,TRBJ1-5,TRBV7-2,TRBD1,once,TGTGCCAGCAGCTCCCAGGGGGCGCGGGGCAATCAGCCCCAGCATTTT,CASSSQGARGNQPQHF
14,TRBJ1-2,TRBV6-5,TRBD1,NA,TGTGCCAGCAGCGGGACAGGGGTTAACTATGGCTACACCTTC,CASSGTGVNYGYTF
14,TRBJ2-1,TRBV9,TRBD2,NA,TGTGCCAGCAGCGTAGCGGGAGGTTACTATGAGCAGTTCTTC,CASSVAGGYYEQFF
15,TRBJ2-7,TRBV28,TRBD1,NA,TGTGCCAGCAATTTCCGGACAGGGAGCTCCTACGAGCAGTACTTC,CASNFRTGSSYEQYF
14,TRBJ1-4,TRBV11-2,TRBD1,few,TGTGCCAGCAGCTTAGGACTTACGACAGGGGGGCTGTTTTTT,CASSLGLTTGGLFF
14,TRBJ2-5,TRBV7-9,TRBD1,once,TGTGCCAGCAGCCCGGGGACAGGGAGAGAGACCCAGTACTTC,CASSPGTGRETQYF
15,TRBJ2-3,TRBV6-5,TRBD2,NA,TGTGCCAGCAGTTACGCCAGCGGGGGCACAGATACGCAGTATTTT,CASSYASGGTDTQYF
15,TRBJ1-5,TRBV2,NA,NA,TGTGCCAGCAGTGACACAGGGATTAGGAATCAGCCCCAGCATTTT,CASSDTGIRNQPQHF
15,TRBJ2-1,TRBV5-1,TRBD2,once,TGCGCCAGCAGCCCCAGCGGGAGGGGTAACAATGAGCAGTTCTTC,CASSPSGRGNNEQFF
15,TRBJ1-6,TRBV6-4,NA,NA,TGTGCCAGCAGTGCGCGGCACGGGGAGAATTCACCCCTCCACTTT,CASSARHGENSPLHF
16,TRBJ2-2,TRBV5-4,TRBD2,few,TGTGCCAGCAGCGTAGGACTAGCGGGCCACACCGGGGAGCTGTTTTTT,CASSVGLAGHTGELFF